Presented here are 16 T cell receptor beta chains from one specimen sequenced in a study of T cells in localized non-small cell lung cancer. Data came from immunoSEQ multiplex PCR; TCRdb stores just in-frame clones and leaves some out. This table has about 40,000 clones, around 81% appearing once. The sample consisted of peripheral blood mononuclear cells, taken before any cancer treatment. All receptors come from a male donor aged 60 or over with stage II lung adenocarcinoma.

The chain links TRBV28 to TRBJ2-7; D is undetermined. This CDR3 comprises 15 residues. CDR1 and CDR2 (germline): MDHEN, SYDVKM. Trimming cost V 4 bases and J 0 bases, with 13 bases left between them. The CDR3 protein is CASSSRLASSYEQYF. CDR3 nucleotide sequence: TGTGCCAGCAGTTCCCGGTTGGCTAGCTCCTACGAGCAGTACTTC. Combining the CDR3 with reference TRBV28 and TRBJ2-7 gives the whole variable domain DVKVTQSSRYLVKRTGEKVFLECVQDMDHENMFWYRQDPGLGLRLIYFSYDVKMKEKGDIPEGYSVSREKKERFSLILESASTNQTSMYLCASSSRLASSYEQYFGPGTRLTVT.

The CDR3 DNA sequence: TGTGCCAGCAGTCGACAGGGAAACACTGAAGCTTTCTTT. This gives the protein CASSRQGNTEAFF. This chain connects TRBV6-6 to TRBJ1-1; 7 bases fit TRBD1. CDR3 size: 13 residues. Germline V gene data show CDR1 as MNHNY and CDR2 as SVGAGI (reference sequence). With V trimmed by 5 bases and J by 2 bases, 2 bases remained unmatched.

The rearrangement joins TRBV7-9 to TRBJ1-4, with TRBD1 as a possible D gene (5 bases). The CDR3 contains 15 residues. Germline values: CDR1 SEHNR, CDR2 FQNEAQ (reference sequence). V was cut by 1 base and J by 4 bases, with 10 bases left in between. The DNA of the CDR3 is TGTGCCAGCAGCTTAGGGGGGGAAGTTAATGAAAAACTGTTTTTT. This gives the protein CASSLGGEVNEKLFF.

The chain combines TRBV5-1 with TRBJ2-1, with D possibly being TRBD1 or TRBD2 (5 bases each). The germline V and J ends were trimmed by 0 bases and 7 bases, with 11 bases remaining between them. Per germline, CDR1 SGHRS and CDR2 YFSETQ. The CDR3 covers 14 residues. As DNA, the CDR3 is TGCGCCAGCAGCTTGGAGGTAGGGGAGAATGAGCAGTTCTTC. This sequence encodes CASSLEVGENEQFF. Looking up the rest from reference TRBV5-1 and TRBJ2-1 gives the full variable domain: KAGVTQTPRYLIKTRGQQVTLSCSPISGHRSVSWYQQTPGQGLQFLFEYFSETQRNKGNFPGRFSGRQFSNSRSEMNVSTLELGDSALYLCASSLEVGENEQFFGPGTRLTVL.

The rearrangement uses TRBV5-1 and TRBJ2-1; D ambiguous. The CDR3 sequence is 13 residues long. The V gene's germline CDR1 is SGHRS and CDR2 YFSETQ. The germline V and J ends were trimmed by 4 bases and 2 bases, with 7 bases remaining between them. Here the CDR3 reads CASSGVAYNEQFF. Here the CDR3 DNA reads TGCGCCAGCAGCGGGGTAGCCTACAATGAGCAGTTCTTC.

This sequence joins TRBV21-1 and TRBJ1-2; the DNA was not compared with TRBD1, the D call given in the table. TRBV21-1 is noted as a pseudogene. CDR3 length: 13 amino acids. The CDR3 spells CASSTHTGDGYTF. DNA of the CDR3: TGTGCCAGCAGCACGCATACAGGGGACGGCTACACCTTC.

This sequence joins TRBV30 and TRBJ1-4; weak D call: TRBD1 (6 bases). The CDR3 loop spans 14 amino acids. The germline CDR1 and CDR2 sequences are GTSNPN and SVGIG (reference sequence). The V end lost 6 bases, the J end lost 6 bases, and 17 bases lay between the germline ends. In DNA, the CDR3 is TGTGCCTGCCTACCGACAGGAATCCATGAAAAACTGTTTTTT. Amino acids: CACLPTGIHEKLFF.

The CDR3 DNA reads as TGCAGCGGTGACAGGGTGGGTGGCACTGAAGCTTTCTTT. Protein sequence: CSGDRVGGTEAFF. The rearrangement joins TRBV29-1 to TRBJ1-1; TRBD1 matches 7 bases. V was pared by 7 bases and J by 4 bases, with 9 bases of the junction left unmatched. This CDR3 spans 13 amino acids. Germline CDR1 reads SQVTM; CDR2 reads ANQGSEA.

This chain joins TRBV7-2 and TRBJ2-5; unclear D gene. The J call is in doubt because the DNA end fits TRBJ2-7 better. The CDR3 consists of 15 residues. Germline-derived CDR1 and CDR2 are SGHTA and FQGNSA. DNA for the CDR3: TGTGCCAGCAGCTTAGCCCGGACGGCGTCCTACGAGCAGTACTTC. Its translation: CASSLARTASYEQYF.

This clone was seen once. This rearrangement joins TRBV6-6 to TRBJ1-1; D may be TRBD1 (6 bases). V lost 5 bases and J 1 base, leaving 14 bases between the germline ends. The CDR3 is made up of 15 amino acids. Germline V CDR1 and CDR2: MNHNY, SVGAGI (reference sequence). Here the CDR3 DNA reads TGTGCCAGCAGTAACAGGGATCTCACGAACACTGAAGCTTTCTTT. It yields the protein CASSNRDLTNTEAFF.

This chain connects TRBV19 to TRBJ2-1; possibly TRBD2 for D (6 bases). V was pared by 11 bases and J by 5 bases, with 22 bases between. Germline CDR1 reads LNHDA; CDR2 reads SQIVND (reference sequence). CDR3 length: 15 residues. For the CDR3, the DNA is TGTGCCTCCTGTCCCCCGGGGAGGAACGACAATGAGCAGTTCTTC. It codes for CASCPPGRNDNEQFF.

This chain links TRBV19 with TRBJ1-4; D unresolved. Germline loops: CDR1 LNHDA, CDR2 SQIVND (reference sequence). The length of the CDR3 is 15 residues. V lost 5 bases and J lost 0, with 10 bases in between. CDR3 coding DNA: TGTGCCAGTAGTGTCTGGAAACCAACTAATGAAAAACTGTTTTTT. Its protein is CASSVWKPTNEKLFF.

The rearrangement uses TRBV7-2 and TRBJ2-3; D is unresolved. V gave up 5 bases and J gave up 1 base, with 7 bases separating them. Germline V lookup: CDR1 SGHTA, CDR2 FQGNSA. CDR3 length: 13 residues. CDR3 in DNA: TGTGCCAGCAGCGTTAGGGGCACAGATACGCAGTATTTT. Translated, it gives CASSVRGTDTQYF.

The CDR3 spells CASSPPNRAGEKLFF. For the CDR3, the DNA is TGTGCCAGCTCACCACCGAACCGGGCTGGAGAAAAACTGTTTTTT. The chain is built from TRBV18 and TRBJ1-4; no clear D gene. Germline V gives CDR1 KGHSH, CDR2 LQKENI. The CDR3 is 15 amino acids. V shed 0 bases and J shed 8 bases, with 13 bases lying between them.

This clone was observed a few times. The chain is built from TRBV5-4 and TRBJ2-1; unclear D gene. CDR3 length equals 14 residues. Deletions cut 3 bases from V and 5 bases from J, with 12 bases between. Germline V gene lookup returns CDR1 SGHNT and CDR2 YYREEE (reference sequence). CDR3 sequence reads: CASSSIDLDNEQFF. CDR3 DNA: TGTGCCAGCAGCTCGATTGACCTCGACAATGAGCAGTTCTTC.

The chain is built from TRBV5-5 and TRBJ2-7; TRBD2 matches 9 bases. CDR1 SGHKS and CDR2 YYEKEE come from the germline V gene (reference sequence). The length of the CDR3 is 16 residues. V lost 0 bases to trimming and J lost 3 bases; unmatched junction nucleotides: 7. CDR3 in DNA: TGTGCCAGCAGCTTGGTTAGTAGCGGGAGTGTCTACGAGCAGTACTTC. Translating it yields CASSLVSSGSVYEQYF.